These 27 T cell receptor beta chains originate from one sample sequenced in a study of regulatory T cells in long-lasting Graves disease. The sample's time point: persistent/refractory GD, antithyroid drugs over 5 years with positive TRAb. PBMCs were the source of the RNA used for TCR sequencing. Construction of the TCR beta libraries employed iRepertoire HTBI primers in conjunction with Arm-PCR of CDR3 regions. TCRdb re-derived calls from the multiplex PCR reads in MiXCR, one entry per CDR3 protein. In the table there are 700,000 or so distinct CDR3 sequences, 25% to 35% of which are singletons. Sequences were derived from peripheral blood mononuclear cells (PBMCs), sampled when the disease was refractory, from a patient treated with antithyroid drugs. All receptors come from a female donor with Graves disease.

This chain uses TRBV7-3 with TRBJ2-3, with D maybe TRBD2 (5 bases). Trimming left V 8 bases short and J 1 base short, with 10 bases between. This CDR3 region has 13 residues. Germline-derived CDR1 and CDR2 are SGHTA and FQGTGA. The CDR3 nucleotides read TGTGCCAGCGAACGGGATCGCACAGATACGCAGTATTTT. Encoded protein: CASERDRTDTQYF. Looking up the rest from reference TRBV7-3 and TRBJ2-3 gives the full variable domain: GAGVSQTPSNKVTEKGKYVELRCDPISGHTALYWYRQSLGQGPEFLIYFQGTGAADDSGLPNDRFFAVRPEGSVSTLKIQRTERGDSAVYLCASERDRTDTQYFGPGTRLTVL.

The CDR3 DNA is TGTGCCAGCAGTGAAGGGCTAGCGGGCGGACCAGATACGCAGTATTTT. Encoded protein: CASSEGLAGGPDTQYF. V is TRBV2 and J is TRBJ2-3, with TRBD2 identical over 8 bases. With V trimmed by 1 base and J by 4 bases, 7 bases remained unmatched. The CDR3 contains 16 residues. Germline V gives CDR1 SNHLY, CDR2 FYNNEI.

As for this clonotype: A much bigger clone sits one base away, suggesting this may be a read error. CDR3 amino acids: CASSLEAGPQHF. The CDR3, as DNA: TGTGCCAGCAGTTTGGAGGCTGGGCCCCAGCATTTT. The rearrangement links TRBV28 to TRBJ1-5; D is ambiguous. Between the trimmed V and J ends, which lost 3 bases and 9 bases, there was a span of 9 bases. This CDR3 has 12 amino acids. The germline CDR1 and CDR2 sequences are MDHEN and SYDVKM.

The V and J genes are TRBV11-2 and TRBJ1-5; a weak D match, TRBD1 (5 bases). This CDR3 region has 13 residues. V shed 0 bases and J shed 11 bases, with 11 bases lying between them. Germline lookup yields CDR1 SGHAT and CDR2 FQNNGV. CDR3 in amino acids: CASSLDPGGAQHF. The CDR3 region has the DNA TGTGCCAGCAGCTTAGATCCTGGGGGAGCCCAGCATTTT. The variable domain in full, completed from reference TRBV11-2 and TRBJ1-5, reads EAGVAQSPRYKIIEKRQSVAFWCNPISGHATLYWYQQILGQGPKLLIQFQNNGVVDDSQLPKDRFSAERLKGVDSTLKIQPAKLEDSAVYLCASSLDPGGAQHFGDGTRLSIL.

The gene calls are TRBV28 and TRBJ2-5; no firm D call. Germline CDR1 MDHEN, CDR2 SYDVKM. The CDR3 length is 14 residues. V lost 4 bases to trimming and J lost 1 base, with 10 bases between them. The chain's CDR3 is CASSSGRFQETQYF. The CDR3 DNA is TGTGCCAGCAGTTCAGGACGGTTCCAAGAGACCCAGTACTTC. Full variable domain (remainder filled in from reference TRBV28 and TRBJ2-5): DVKVTQSSRYLVKRTGEKVFLECVQDMDHENMFWYRQDPGLGLRLIYFSYDVKMKEKGDIPEGYSVSREKKERFSLILESASTNQTSMYLCASSSGRFQETQYFGPGTRLLVL.

The genes are TRBV7-3 and TRBJ2-2; 8 bases align to TRBD1. The V gene end was trimmed by 2 bases and the J gene end by 0 bases; junction bases not matched to a gene: 5. The V gene's germline CDR1 is SGHTA and CDR2 FQGTGA. The CDR3 runs to 17 residues. The CDR3: CASSLLPGQANTGELFF. DNA of the CDR3: TGTGCCAGCAGCTTACTGCCGGGACAGGCGAACACCGGGGAGCTGTTTTTT.

This clonotype turned up a few times. The V and J genes are TRBV2 and TRBJ1-5; 10 nucleotides line up with TRBD1. The germline CDR1 and CDR2 sequences are SNHLY and FYNNEI. V lost 6 bases to trimming and J lost 9 bases; unmatched junction nucleotides: 11. The CDR3 is 15 amino acids. The CDR3 here is CASSRATGGGLPQHF. CDR3 in DNA: TGTGCCAGCAGCCGAGCGACAGGGGGCGGGTTGCCCCAGCATTTT.

About this clonotype itself: In this CDR3 the conserved last residue, phenylalanine or tryptophan, is missing, so a read error is likely. CDR3 sequence reads: CASSLLNQPQHY. The DNA for the CDR3 is TGTGCCAGCAGTTTGCTTAATCAGCCCCAGCATTAT. The chain recombines TRBV12-3 or TRBV12-4 with TRBJ1-5; no firm D call. The V gene lost 3 bases and the J gene lost 4 bases, with 4 bases spanning the gap. This CDR3 is 12 amino acids long.

Comment on this clonotype: A much larger clone sits a single nucleotide away, making a read error possible. This is likely a read error, given that the CDR3 carries no conserved phenylalanine or tryptophan at its end. The rearrangement links TRBV2 to TRBJ2-5; the match to TRBD1 covers 7 bases. The CDR3 loop spans 14 amino acids. CDR1 and CDR2 from the germline V gene are SNHLY and FYNNEI. V was pared by 8 bases and J by 3 bases, with 9 bases of the junction left unmatched. The DNA of the CDR3 is TGTGCCAGCGCCGGGTCCGACAGGGAAGAGACCCAGTACCTC. Translation gives CASAGSDREETQYL.

This clonotype was seen a single time. The rearrangement uses TRBV12-3 or TRBV12-4 and TRBJ2-7; 8 bases map to TRBD1. This CDR3 is 14 amino acids long. Losses at the gene ends were 5 bases for V and 2 bases for J; bases not matched to a gene: 5. The CDR3 DNA follows: TGTGCCAGCAGTCACACAGGGGGGACCTACGAGCAGTACTTC. Amino acid sequence: CASSHTGGTYEQYF.

The DNA for the CDR3 is TGTGCCAGCAGTTCGGACAGGGAGGACTATGGCTACACCTTC. Its translation is CASSSDREDYGYTF. This chain connects TRBV6-5 to TRBJ1-2; 8 nucleotides line up with TRBD1. The V gene end was trimmed by 4 bases and the J gene end by 3 bases; junction bases not matched to a gene: 4. There are 14 residues in the CDR3. Germline loops: CDR1 MNHEY, CDR2 SVGAGI.

The chain is built from TRBV2 and TRBJ2-1, with a tentative D call TRBD1 (5 bases). V was cut by 4 bases and J by 10 bases, with 11 bases left in between. The CDR3 length is 12 residues. The germline CDR1 and CDR2 sequences are SNHLY and FYNNEI. The CDR3 nucleotides read TGTGCCAGCAGTGTATCAGGGTTAGAGCAGTTCTTC. Protein sequence: CASSVSGLEQFF.

The chain carries TRBV20-1 and TRBJ1-4, with 7 bases lining up with TRBD1. Germline CDR1 DFQATT, CDR2 SNEGSKA (reference sequence). CDR3 length: 10 residues. Trimming removed 5 bases from V and 13 bases from J; junction bases left unmatched: 4. CDR3 bases: TGCAGTGCTGGCCGGGACAGACTGTTTTTT. Protein: CSAGRDRLFF.

The CDR3, as DNA: TGTGCCAGCAGCCCCTCGGGAAGAGCCTATGGCTACACCTTC. Translating it yields CASSPSGRAYGYTF. The chain links TRBV7-9 to TRBJ1-2, with unresolved D. The length of the CDR3 is 14 residues. V lost 5 bases and J lost 4, with 14 bases in between. The germline CDR1 and CDR2 sequences are SEHNR and FQNEAQ (reference sequence).

On this clonotype: It is likely a read error, because the conserved phenylalanine at the end of the CDR3 is missing. The chain has TRBV2 and TRBJ1-1; D not certain. Germline V CDR1 and CDR2: SNHLY, FYNNEI. Trimming shortened V by 8 bases and J by 0 bases, and 10 bases separated the two germline ends. This CDR3 spans 13 amino acids. The CDR3 region is CASSLVVNTEAFY. For the CDR3, the DNA is TGTGCCAGCTCACTGGTTGTGAACACTGAAGCTTTCTAT.

The table lists this clonotype with a few counts. This rearrangement joins TRBV10-3 to TRBJ1-4; no clear D. The V and J ends lost 9 bases and 2 bases respectively, with 7 bases between them. CDR1 is ENHRY and CDR2 is SYGVKD in the germline V gene. This CDR3 has 12 amino acids. The CDR3, as DNA: TGTGCCATTGGGGTCACTAATGAAAAACTGTTTTTT. This encodes CAIGVTNEKLFF.

About this clonotype: This may arise from a read error, as a much more abundant clone is one base away. This sequence joins TRBV6-4 and TRBJ1-2; D unclear. CDR3 length equals 14 residues. Germline loops: CDR1 MRHNA, CDR2 SNTAGT. The CDR3 DNA reads TGTGCCAGCAGTTACTCACGCATTAACTATGACTACACCTTC. Protein product: CASSYSRINYDYTF.

This clonotype occurred a few times. The rearrangement joins TRBV19 to TRBJ1-5; maybe TRBD1 (5 bases). This CDR3 has 15 amino acids. The germline gives CDR1 LNHDA, CDR2 SQIVND (reference sequence). V was cut by 1 base and J by 7 bases, with 14 bases left in between. The DNA for the CDR3 is TGTGCCAGTAGTATAGTTTCTCAGGGAAGCCAGCCCCAGCATTTT. As protein: CASSIVSQGSQPQHF.

The rearrangement joins TRBV6-2 or TRBV6-3 to TRBJ2-7; 8 bases map to TRBD2. Germline assignment: CDR1 MNHEY and CDR2 SVGEGT. Germline trimming cut 6 bases from V and 5 bases from J; bases unmatched to any gene: 12. This CDR3 spans 15 amino acids. The CDR3 is CASSDSGTSSDEQYF. As DNA, the CDR3 is TGTGCCAGCAGCGATTCCGGGACTAGTTCAGACGAGCAGTACTTC.

The chain joins TRBV5-1 to TRBJ1-5; D not certain. Trimming cost V 0 bases and J 6 bases, with 10 bases left between them. The CDR3 consists of 14 residues. Germline V gene data show CDR1 as SGHRS and CDR2 as YFSETQ. CDR3 sequence: CASSLEGGLQPQHF. In DNA form, the CDR3 reads TGCGCCAGCAGCTTGGAAGGAGGACTTCAGCCCCAGCATTTT.

The chain recombines TRBV2 with TRBJ2-7; perhaps D is TRBD1 or TRBD2 (5 bases each). Germline CDR1 and CDR2: SNHLY and FYNNEI. Trimming pared 8 bases from V and 2 bases from J, leaving 13 bases between. CDR3 size: 13 residues. CDR3 region: CASGRDLTYEQYF. The CDR3, as DNA: TGTGCCAGCGGCCGGGACCTTACCTACGAGCAGTACTTC.

This chain links TRBV4-1 with TRBJ1-2; unclear D gene. The CDR3 spans 15 residues. V lost 0 bases, J lost 0 bases, and 8 bases lay in between. Per the germline V gene, CDR1 is MGHRA and CDR2 is YSYEKL. CDR3 DNA: TGCGCCAGCAGCCAAGATTTCGGCTCTAACTATGGCTACACCTTC. Its protein is CASSQDFGSNYGYTF.

The chain has TRBV4-2 and TRBJ2-3, with TRBD2 as a possible D gene (6 bases). Germline CDR1 and CDR2: LGHNA and YNFKEQ. CDR3 size: 15 residues. The V gene lost 4 bases and the J gene lost 3 bases, with 14 bases spanning the gap. CDR3 in DNA: TGTGCCAGCAGCCTCGGGAGCGGTGGAACAGATACGCAGTATTTT. Amino acid sequence: CASSLGSGGTDTQYF.

The V and J genes are TRBV25-1 and TRBJ2-7; either TRBD1 or TRBD2 may fit D (5 bases each). Germline CDR1 MGHDK, CDR2 SYGVNS. The CDR3 is made up of 15 amino acids. The V end was cut by 7 bases, the J end by 3 bases, with 19 bases between. The CDR3 sequence is CASKPMGSRGYEQYF. In nucleotides, the CDR3 is TGTGCCAGCAAACCGATGGGGAGTAGGGGCTACGAGCAGTACTTC.

The rearrangement links TRBV28 to TRBJ2-3, with 10 bases aligning to TRBD2. Germline-derived CDR1 and CDR2 are MDHEN and SYDVKM. V lost 6 bases to trimming and J lost 1 base; unmatched junction nucleotides: 7. The CDR3 is made up of 16 amino acids. CDR3 amino acids: CASSPSGTSGTDTQYF. CDR3 nucleotide sequence: TGTGCCAGCAGCCCCTCCGGGACTAGCGGCACAGATACGCAGTATTTT.

V and J are TRBV5-1 and TRBJ1-1; no clear D. Germline lookup yields CDR1 SGHRS and CDR2 YFSETQ. This CDR3 is built from 14 residues. With 0 bases removed from V and 5 bases from J, the gap between germline ends came to 11 bases. CDR3 in amino acids: CASSLGHPGTEAFF. The CDR3 DNA reads as TGCGCCAGCAGCTTGGGGCATCCTGGGACTGAAGCTTTCTTT.

This chain links TRBV12-3 or TRBV12-4 with TRBJ1-1; the match to TRBD1 covers 11 bases. The junction had 6 bases not matched to a gene; V was cut back by 4 bases and J by 5 bases. This CDR3 spans 15 amino acids. The CDR3 nucleotides are TGTGCCAGCAGTTCACTTGGACAGGGGGCGACTGAAGCTTTCTTT. This codes for CASSSLGQGATEAFF.